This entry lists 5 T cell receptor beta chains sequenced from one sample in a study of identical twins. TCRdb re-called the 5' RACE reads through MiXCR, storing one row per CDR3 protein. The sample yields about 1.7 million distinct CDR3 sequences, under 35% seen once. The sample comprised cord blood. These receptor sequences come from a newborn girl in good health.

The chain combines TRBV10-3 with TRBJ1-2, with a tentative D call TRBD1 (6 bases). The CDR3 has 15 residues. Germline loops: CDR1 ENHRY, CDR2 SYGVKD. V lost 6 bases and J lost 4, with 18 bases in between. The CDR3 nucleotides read TGTGCCATCAGCGGCGGGACACCTCCTCCCTATGGCTACACCTTC. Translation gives CAISGGTPPPYGYTF.

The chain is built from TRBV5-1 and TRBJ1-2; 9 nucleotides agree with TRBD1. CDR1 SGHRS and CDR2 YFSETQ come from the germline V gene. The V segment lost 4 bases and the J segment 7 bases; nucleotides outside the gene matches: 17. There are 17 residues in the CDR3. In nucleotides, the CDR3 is TGCGCCAGCAGCCAACAACCTCAAGCCGGGACAGGGTTTGGCTACACCTTC. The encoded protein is CASSQQPQAGTGFGYTF.

As DNA, the CDR3 is TGTGCCAGCAGCCAGGACGGACTAGCGAGCTCCTACGAGCAGTACTTC. Its translation: CASSQDGLASSYEQYF. The J gene is TRBJ2-4, the V gene TRBV3-1; 9 nucleotides match TRBD2. The J call is in doubt because the DNA end fits TRBJ2-7 better. This CDR3 has 16 amino acids. Per the germline V gene, CDR1 is LGHDT and CDR2 is YNNKEL (reference sequence).

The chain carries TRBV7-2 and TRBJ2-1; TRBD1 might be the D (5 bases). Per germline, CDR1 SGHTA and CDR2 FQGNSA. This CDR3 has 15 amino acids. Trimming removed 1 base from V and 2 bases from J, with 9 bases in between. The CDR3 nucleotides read TGTGCCAGCAGCTTAGTGGGGCGGACCTACAATGAGCAGTTCTTC. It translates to CASSLVGRTYNEQFF.

CDR3 in amino acids: CATSRDPGDRDWETQYF. The CDR3 nucleotides read TGTGCCACCAGCAGAGATCCCGGGGACAGGGATTGGGAGACCCAGTACTTC. V and J are TRBV15 and TRBJ2-5; TRBD1 agrees at 9 bases. V was clipped by 0 bases and J by 5 bases; unmatched bases: 10. The CDR3 is made up of 17 amino acids. Germline V gene data show CDR1 as LNHNV and CDR2 as YYDKDF (reference sequence).